The entry that follows covers one T cell receptor beta chain sequence. It lacks a known antigen. No qualities accompany the bases; no much larger clone lies one base away. This sample is drawn from a study of long-term antiretroviral therapy in people with HIV (dated by TCRdb to between 2021 and 2024). In the study overall: The earliest samples were collected roughly a decade before the 2015 WHO recommendation for immediate ART, at a time when ART was usually postponed until CD4 counts fell. Of the roughly 30 participants with HIV, about a dozen were female. A total of 150 to 200 cryopreserved PBMC samples came from around 30 adults with confirmed HIV infection and were collected serially over a mean of approximately six years (range 1-12). No cross-contamination during QIAcube processing was seen in test extractions of a monoclonal T-cell line run alongside roughly 35 polyclonal samples. Whether ART initiation and durable HIV suppression were associated with changes in peripheral blood TRB repertoire composition and diversity was tested in a retrospective serial study. The study at large found these results: The repertoire was dominated across all time points by expanded TRB clones identified before ART initiation, although this dominance was seen to fluctuate and to decrease in many PLHIV after ART. Unsorted PBMC were profiled instead of sorted CD4+ and CD8+ T cells because pre-ART samples had limited cell numbers. Compared with controls, HIV repertoires had narrower CDR3 length ranges, and the network structure pointed to an antigen-experienced repertoire that shifted only slightly toward naive after ART. The samples were dated from the mid-2000s to the late 2010s, and the ART regimens that were used may be less effective than current ART regimens. Starting ART was linked to a significant rise in TRB diversity, yet even after long-term ART the diversity remained significantly lower than in transplant donor controls. Owing to limited PBMC availability, only the TCR beta chain was sequenced, without alpha chain pairing. Inferences about post-ART repertoire changes are limited because no data were available on ART adherence, viral resistance or therapy changes.

To be included, a participant needed at least one PBMC sample from before ART initiation plus at least two post-ART samples. Treatment was received in the United States of America by all participants with HIV. Before DNA extraction, cryopreserved samples containing 1-10 million PBMC were thawed and washed. At the time of the earliest PBMC sample, participants with HIV were aged between roughly 20 and 55 years. PBMC samples from each participant spanned 1-4 timepoints before ART initiation and 2-8 timepoints after ART initiation, with a median of 7 samples. Serial HIV viral load, CD4+ T-cell count, ART history and demographic data were obtained for every participant. A Qiagen kit on a QIAcube was used to extract genomic DNA from unsorted PBMC, with samples processed in batches of 12. From a lookup of the germline V gene (reference sequence), CDR1 and CDR2 are GTSNPN and SVGIG. V gives up 4 bases and J gives up 4 bases, and the segment between their germline ends measures 7 bases. The CDR3 contains 11 residues, cysteine and phenylalanine counted. The DNA shown is the 33-base CDR3, in frame from base 1.

The immunoSEQ hsTCRB v3.0 assay was used at survey level resolution to sequence the TRB variable region. The target sequencing depth for TRB was 40,000-50,000 T-cell genomes per sample. TRB libraries were pooled and sequenced on an Illumina MiSeq using a v3 150-cycle kit. On the authors' methods: Repertoire analysis ran in R within a reproducible Nextflow workflow covering QC, data transformation and analysis. LymphoSeq2, an R package for exploring AIRR-Seq data, was used to implement the custom analyses. A handful of samples that produced fewer than 5000 total TRB sequences were removed, so some 190 HIV repertoires were analyzed. Among the roughly 190 retained HIV repertoires, some 60 were collected before ART initiation and approximately 130 after ART initiation. Repertoires were downsampled to 5000 TRB nucleotide sequences, and summary statistics were averaged over 100 downsampling iterations. The analysis kept only TRB sequences whose CDR3 regions were at least seven amino acids long. Two measures captured diversity: a Shannon entropy-derived clonality score and the Gini coefficient. In repertoire networks, the top 5000 CDR3 amino acid sequences were linked whenever an edit distance of one separated two sequences. For TRB CDR3 amino acid sequences, GLIPH2 was used to predict antigen specificity groups and MHC restriction. CDR3 amino acid sequences were matched against VDJdb and McPAS-TCR to flag known CMV, EBV, HIV or tissue antigen associations. Pre-ART, post-ART and control groups were compared with Wilcoxon signed-rank tests and Holm-Bonferroni correction. The table was pulled from immuneACCESS by TCRdb, which kept in-frame rearrangements only. Such tables lose some clones; where checked, under half of the loss comes from unresolved V genes, and the rest has no known cause. The V and J calls and the clone size are those of that table, but D and trimming were determined from the DNA. This sample holds around 29,000 clones; approximately 95% were observed only once. The ten largest clones capture over 7% of the sample.

The sequencing here drew on unsorted PBMCs, taken 5.3 years after starting antiretroviral therapy. The rearranged segments are TRBV30 and TRBJ1-1; no confident D gene assignment can be made. This TCR came from a man aged 30 to 45 with HIV. The CDR3 region: CAWIGRTEAFF. The sequenced DNA: TGTGCCTGGATAGGGCGCACTGAAGCTTTCTTT.